Listed below are T cell receptor beta chains from one sample, sequenced in a study of T cells in Graves' hyperthyroidism and ophthalmopathy. TCRdb reprocessed the multiplex PCR reads via MiXCR and lists one record per CDR3 protein. The sample has around 300,000 distinct CDR3 sequences, roughly 14% seen once; the top ten hold approximately 23%. Material for sequencing was blood. The origin of the receptors is a woman aged 25 to 39 with Graves' hyperthyroidism. Each CDR3 is given with its conserved first and last residue. The D gene is left open where the match is weak. Size is omitted from some rows. Given values are once, few, many or a class for expanded clones.

TRBJ2-7	many	TRBV29-1	TRBD1	TGCAGCGTTGAAGATCGGAACAGGGGTTACGAGCAGTACTTC	CSVEDRNRGYEQYF
TRBJ2-5	-	TRBV20-1	TRBD1	TGCAGTGCTACGGGACAGGAGGGGGAGAGCCAGTACTTC	CSATGQEGESQYF
TRBJ2-7	few	TRBV6-1	TRBD1	TGTGCCAGCAGTACGACAGGGGCTCTGTTCTACGAGCAGTACTTC	CASSTTGALFYEQYF
TRBJ2-2	-	TRBV9	TRBD2	TGTGCCAGCAGCGTAGTCCCAGCGGGAGACACCGGGGAGCTGTTTTTT	CASSVVPAGDTGELFF
TRBJ1-5	-	TRBV2	-	TGTGCCAGCAGTGGAGGGGGGCGATCCAATCAGCCCCAGCATTTT	CASSGGGRSNQPQHF
TRBJ2-1	many	TRBV6-2/TRBV6-3	TRBD2	TGTGCCAGCAGTCGCCATACGGGACTAGCGTCGGGCGAGCAGTTCTTC	CASSRHTGLASGEQFF
TRBJ1-2	few	TRBV12-3/TRBV12-4	-	TGTGCCAGCAGCCTGGGGCCAGGGAGGAGTCGGTCACAGGATAACTATGGCTACACCTTC	CASSLGPGRSRSQDNYGYTF
TRBJ2-7	-	TRBV7-2	-	TGTGCCAGCAGCTTAGGGGGTGAGACAGGCTACGAGCAGTACTTC	CASSLGGETGYEQYF
TRBJ2-1	few	TRBV6-1	-	TGTGCCAGCAGCCCGACGGGCCTCATTGAGCAGTTCTTC	CASSPTGLIEQFF
TRBJ1-6	many	TRBV6-1	-	TGTGCCAGCAGTCCGAGGTTGGGGGACTCACCCCTCCACTTT	CASSPRLGDSPLHF
TRBJ2-1	many	TRBV5-6	TRBD2	TGTGCCAGCAGCCCTAAGCTAGCGGGAGGGCTTGGCGCCTACAATGAGCAGTTCTTC	CASSPKLAGGLGAYNEQFF
TRBJ1-3	many	TRBV12-3/TRBV12-4	-	TGTGCCAGCAGTTTATGGAGTGGGAACACCATATATTTT	CASSLWSGNTIYF
TRBJ2-7	many	TRBV7-8	-	TGTGCCAGCAGCTTCTCCTTAGGGGAGCAGTACTTC	CASSFSLGEQYF
TRBJ2-1	many	TRBV12-5	-	TGTGCTAGTGGTCTGGGGTCTGCGGGAAACAATGAGCAGTTCTTC	CASGLGSAGNNEQFF
TRBJ2-7	few	TRBV28	TRBD1	TGTGCCAGCAGTAAGAGGGACAGGGAGTACGAGCAGTACTTC	CASSKRDREYEQYF
TRBJ2-1	few	TRBV29-1	-	TGCAGCGTTGATAGTCTAGCGACCAGTGAGCAGTTCTTC	CSVDSLATSEQFF
TRBJ2-1	many	TRBV27	-	TGTGCCAGCGCTCTCTTCAGCTCCTACAATGAGCAGTTCTTC	CASALFSSYNEQFF
TRBJ2-1	few	TRBV20-1	-	-	CSASFASGTSLFF
TRBJ1-5	-	TRBV7-8	TRBD1	TGTGCCAGCAGCACCACAGGGGCTATTAATCAGCCCCAGCATTTT	CASSTTGAINQPQHF
TRBJ2-5	many	TRBV7-2	TRBD2	TGTGCCAGCAGCTTCGGCGGGAGGTACCAAGAGACCCAGTACTTC	CASSFGGRYQETQYF
TRBJ1-2	few	TRBV18	TRBD1	TGTGCCAGCTCACCGACAGGGGCTTTCTATGGCTACACCTTC	CASSPTGAFYGYTF
TRBJ2-2	many	TRBV6-1	TRBD2	TGTGCCAGCATCGACTGGCTAGCGGGACCCACCGGGGAGCTGTTTTTT	CASIDWLAGPTGELFF
TRBJ2-7	many	TRBV2	-	TGTGCCAGCAGTGGTGGTAGAAGTTACGAGCAGTACTTC	CASSGGRSYEQYF
TRBJ1-6	-	TRBV15	-	TGTGCCACCAGCAGTAGTCCGGGCCAATCACCCCTCCACTTT	CATSSSPGQSPLHF
TRBJ2-5	many	TRBV5-6	-	TGTGCCAGCAGCTGGAGCCCGGAGACCCAGTACTTC	CASSWSPETQYF
TRBJ2-7	few	TRBV18	-	TGTGCCAGCTCACCTAGGGAGCTGGTCCCCCCCTACGAGCAGTACTTC	CASSPRELVPPYEQYF
TRBJ2-7	-	TRBV13	TRBD2	TGTGCCAGCAGAGGACTAGCGGGAGGGCCGGTACACGAGCAGTACTTC	CASRGLAGGPVHEQYF
TRBJ2-1	many	TRBV28	-	TGTGCCAGCAGTTTAGAGAGCAGACCCTCCTACAATGAGCAGTTCTTC	CASSLESRPSYNEQFF
TRBJ1-4	many	TRBV28	-	TGTGCCAGCAGTTTACGGCAGGAGCATGAAAAACTGTTTTTT	CASSLRQEHEKLFF
TRBJ2-7	many	TRBV2	TRBD2	TGTGCCAGCAGTGAGTGGCTAGCGGGTATCTACGAGCAGTACTTC	CASSEWLAGIYEQYF
TRBJ1-4	many	TRBV7-2	-	TGTGCCAGCAGAGAAAGCAGGGTTGTTAATGAAAAACTGTTTTTT	CASRESRVVNEKLFF
TRBJ2-2	few	TRBV20-1	-	TGCAGTGCGAAGACAGCGAACACCGGGGAGCTGTTTTTT	CSAKTANTGELFF
TRBJ2-1	once	TRBV6-9	-	TGTGCCAGCAGTTTTTATCAGGGGGGAGTGTTCTTC	CASSFYQGGVFF